Following are 14 T cell receptor beta chains from one sample sequenced in a study of shared clonotypes between healthy human individuals. Using immunoSEQ multiplex PCR, the repertoire was profiled, and TCRdb retains in-frame clones only, with some absent. The table has some 790,000 clones, approximately 77% seen once. Sequenced: memory CD4+ T cells sorted from blood. Subset here: CD45RA-negative fraction. The receptors were sampled from a woman under 40 in good health.

This clone has just a few counts. The chain couples TRBV6-6 to TRBJ2-3, with a possible D match to TRBD2 (6 bases). In germline, CDR1 is MNHNY, CDR2 SVGAGI (reference sequence). V was cut by 8 bases and J by 9 bases, with 24 bases left in between. The CDR3 is made up of 15 amino acids. Here the CDR3 DNA reads TGTGCCAGCGCGGGGTCTAGCGCTTGGGGGGAGACGCAGTATTTT. Translated, it gives CASAGSSAWGETQYF.

This rearrangement joins TRBV19 to TRBJ2-3; possibly TRBD1 or TRBD2 for D (5 bases each). The CDR3 contains 17 residues. With 5 bases removed from V and 4 bases from J, the gap between germline ends came to 22 bases. Per germline, CDR1 LNHDA and CDR2 SQIVND (reference sequence). The DNA for the CDR3 is TGTGCCAGTAGTTTCCCCACTCAGGGAGTAGTGGCAGATACGCAGTATTTT. Amino acid sequence: CASSFPTQGVVADTQYF.

In this sample, this clone turned up a few times. This chain links TRBV2 with TRBJ1-3; 8 positions agree with TRBD1. The V gene end was trimmed by 8 bases and the J gene end by 2 bases; junction bases not matched to a gene: 2. The CDR3 totals 13 residues. CDR1 and CDR2 from the germline V gene are SNHLY and FYNNEI. As DNA, the CDR3 is TGTGCCAGCTCACAGGGGGCTGGAAACACCATATATTTT. Amino acid sequence: CASSQGAGNTIYF.

This clone was counted a few times. The chain is built from TRBV6-5 and TRBJ2-4, with 8 bases identical to TRBD1. The CDR3 is 14 amino acids. The junction had 9 bases not matched to a gene; V was cut back by 6 bases and J by 8 bases. Germline V lookup: CDR1 MNHEY, CDR2 SVGAGI. CDR3 coding DNA: TGTGCCAGCAGCCCCGACAGGGGTAGGGACATTCAGTACTTC. Translating gives CASSPDRGRDIQYF.

The J gene is TRBJ1-5, the V gene TRBV28; the D gene is possibly TRBD1 (5 bases). CDR1 is MDHEN and CDR2 is SYDVKM in the germline V gene. Deletions cut 6 bases from V and 3 bases from J, with 9 bases between. The CDR3 is 13 residues long. The CDR3 DNA reads as TGTGCCAGCAGGGGGGGGACCAATCAGCCCCAGCATTTT. It translates to CASRGGTNQPQHF.

The chain couples TRBV6-1 to TRBJ2-1, with TRBD2 matching 7 bases. J lost 7 bases, V lost 5 bases, and 8 bases had no gene match. Per germline, CDR1 MNHNS and CDR2 SASEGT. This CDR3 comprises 14 residues. The CDR3 spells CASSLTTSSNEQFF. The CDR3 region has the DNA TGTGCCAGCAGTCTAACGACTAGCTCTAATGAGCAGTTCTTC.

The chain joins TRBV28 to TRBJ2-4, with 7 bases fitting TRBD2. Germline CDR1 and CDR2: MDHEN and SYDVKM. V lost 7 bases to trimming and J lost 6 bases; unmatched junction nucleotides: 12. The length of the CDR3 is 15 residues. This chain's CDR3 is CASTGSGGRGNIQYF. The CDR3 nucleotides are TGTGCCAGCACTGGATCGGGGGGTCGGGGAAACATTCAGTACTTC. Full variable domain (rest looked up from reference TRBV28 and TRBJ2-4): DVKVTQSSRYLVKRTGEKVFLECVQDMDHENMFWYRQDPGLGLRLIYFSYDVKMKEKGDIPEGYSVSREKKERFSLILESASTNQTSMYLCASTGSGGRGNIQYFGAGTRLSVL.

V and J are TRBV28 and TRBJ1-4, with D perhaps TRBD1 (5 bases). CDR3 length: 15 residues. The ends were cut back, 7 bases at V and 6 bases at J, with 18 bases in the middle. In germline, CDR1 is MDHEN, CDR2 SYDVKM. CDR3 residues: CASNPGQAAYEKLFF. CDR3 sequence (DNA): TGTGCCAGCAACCCAGGGCAGGCCGCGTATGAAAAACTGTTTTTT.

CDR3 sequence (DNA): TGCAGCGTTGAGCCAGCGGACTACCAAGAGACCCAGTACTTC. Protein: CSVEPADYQETQYF. The gene calls are TRBV29-1 and TRBJ2-5; possibly TRBD2 for D (5 bases). The germline gives CDR1 SQVTM, CDR2 ANQGSEA. Deletions cut 3 bases from V and 0 bases from J, with 11 bases between. The CDR3 has 14 residues.

This chain connects TRBV5-1 to TRBJ2-7, with D possibly TRBD1 on 6 matching bases. Germline-derived CDR1 and CDR2 are SGHRS and YFSETQ. The ends were cut back, 4 bases at V and 4 bases at J, with 15 bases in the middle. The CDR3 extends over 14 amino acids. For the CDR3, the DNA is TGCGCCAGCAGCGCTGTGGGGACACCTTACGAGCAGTACTTC. Protein sequence: CASSAVGTPYEQYF.

V and J are TRBV5-1 and TRBJ2-1, with D perhaps TRBD1 or TRBD2 (8 bases each). CDR1 is SGHRS and CDR2 is YFSETQ in the germline V gene. CDR3 length: 18 amino acids. Trimming removed 3 bases at V and 5 bases at J, with 24 bases between. This chain's CDR3 is CASSSPDRGAGADNEQFF. The CDR3 nucleotides are TGCGCCAGCAGCTCCCCAGACAGGGGAGCGGGGGCGGACAATGAGCAGTTCTTC.

The chain employs TRBV19 and TRBJ2-3; D is perhaps TRBD1 or TRBD2 (5 bases each). This CDR3 region has 13 residues. Looked up from germline, CDR1 is LNHDA and CDR2 is SQIVND (reference sequence). Trimming cost V 3 bases and J 7 bases, with 11 bases left between them. Written as DNA, the CDR3 is TGTGCCAGTAGTATTACTAGGGGAAATACGCAGTATTTT. Encoded protein: CASSITRGNTQYF.

The V call is TRBV28, the J call TRBJ2-7; no clear D gene. The ends were cut back, 6 bases at V and 3 bases at J, with 15 bases in the middle. This CDR3 has 14 residues. Germline V gene data show CDR1 as MDHEN and CDR2 as SYDVKM. The CDR3: CASSLIASFYEQYF. The CDR3 region has the DNA TGTGCCAGCAGCCTGATTGCCAGCTTCTACGAGCAGTACTTC. The whole variable domain, filled in from reference TRBV28 and TRBJ2-7, reads DVKVTQSSRYLVKRTGEKVFLECVQDMDHENMFWYRQDPGLGLRLIYFSYDVKMKEKGDIPEGYSVSREKKERFSLILESASTNQTSMYLCASSLIASFYEQYFGPGTRLTVT.

In the case of this clone: A much larger clone sits a single nucleotide away, making a read error possible. This specimen includes other DNA sequences encoding the same CDR3. The chain employs TRBV5-1 and TRBJ2-1; 9 bases are shared with TRBD2. The CDR3 contains 15 residues. The germline V gene has CDR1 SGHRS and CDR2 YFSETQ. J was trimmed by 4 bases and V by 2 bases; bases with no gene match: 4. CDR3 sequence (DNA): TGCGCCAGCAGCTTATCTAGCGGGACTTACAATGAGCAGTTCTTC. Translated: CASSLSSGTYNEQFF.